Listed below are T cell receptor beta chains from one sample, sequenced in a study of radiation and T cells in renal cell carcinoma. Clones were sequenced by immunoSEQ multiplex PCR, and TCRdb holds only the in-frame ones, with some missing. Of around 140,000 clones listed, about 87% are singletons. The input for sequencing was blood, taken from a patient whose treatment included radiotherapy and nephrectomy. These receptors were taken from a woman in her 70s with renal cell carcinoma. Each CDR3 is given with its conserved first and last residue. The D gene is left open where the match is weak. Clone size appears in some rows only: once, few, many, or a class for an expanded clone.

D: -
J: TRBJ1-2
V: TRBV25-1
size: -
CDR3: CASSVSGNYGYTF
DNA: TGTGCCAGCAGTGTGTCTGGGAACTATGGCTACACCTTC

D: -
J: TRBJ2-7
V: TRBV27
size: -
CDR3: CASRTTAKPGEQYF
DNA: TGTGCCAGCAGAACCACAGCCAAGCCGGGGGAGCAGTACTTC

D: -
J: TRBJ1-6
V: TRBV7-2
size: -
CDR3: CASSLVQGGSPLHF
DNA: TGTGCCAGCAGCTTAGTACAGGGAGGATCACCCCTCCACTTT

D: TRBD1
J: TRBJ1-1
V: TRBV6-4
size: once
CDR3: CASSDSLDRGPEAFF
DNA: TGTGCCAGCAGTGATTCCTTGGACAGGGGGCCTGAAGCTTTCTTT

D: -
J: TRBJ2-1
V: TRBV7-6
size: -
CDR3: CASSLDVEQFF
DNA: TGTGCCAGCAGCTTAGACGTAGAGCAGTTCTTC

D: TRBD2
J: TRBJ2-3
V: TRBV2
size: -
CDR3: CASSYPLAGGSTDTQYF
DNA: TGTGCCAGCAGTTACCCACTAGCGGGGGGTAGCACAGATACGCAGTATTTT

D: TRBD1
J: TRBJ2-6
V: TRBV11-1
size: -
CDR3: CASSYGQGATGANVLTF
DNA: TGTGCCAGCAGCTATGGACAGGGGGCAACCGGGGCCAACGTCCTGACTTTC

D: TRBD1
J: TRBJ1-3
V: TRBV5-6
size: -
CDR3: CASSLTGVGRHTIYF
DNA: TGTGCCAGCAGCTTGACAGGGGTGGGGCGACACACCATATATTTT

D: -
J: TRBJ1-1
V: TRBV5-1
size: -
CDR3: CASSYPGRNTEAFF
DNA: TGCGCCAGCAGCTATCCGGGCAGGAACACTGAAGCTTTCTTT

D: TRBD2
J: TRBJ2-5
V: TRBV6-5
size: -
CDR3: CASSYSSSGGVETQYF
DNA: TGTGCCAGCAGTTACTCGTCTAGCGGGGGGGTCGAGACCCAGTACTTC

D: TRBD1
J: TRBJ2-7
V: TRBV19
size: -
CDR3: CASSMTGSSYEQYF
DNA: TGTGCCAGTAGTATGACAGGGAGCTCCTACGAGCAGTACTTC

D: -
J: TRBJ1-1
V: TRBV7-9
size: -
CDR3: CASSLENGQNTEAFF
DNA: TGTGCCAGCAGCTTAGAGAACGGGCAGAACACTGAAGCTTTCTTT

D: -
J: TRBJ2-2
V: TRBV10-3
size: -
CDR3: CAISESGREAGELFF
DNA: TGTGCCATCAGTGAGTCAGGCAGGGAGGCCGGGGAGCTGTTTTTT

D: TRBD1
J: TRBJ1-6
V: TRBV27
size: -
CDR3: CASGTGFSSPLHF
DNA: TGTGCCAGCGGGACAGGGTTTAGTTCACCCCTCCACTTT

D: TRBD1
J: TRBJ2-2
V: TRBV7-3
size: -
CDR3: CASSSGPTGWTGELFF
DNA: TGTGCCAGCAGCTCCGGACCGACAGGGTGGACCGGGGAGCTGTTTTTT

D: TRBD2
J: TRBJ2-5
V: TRBV28
size: -
CDR3: CASSPGLAGGYQETQYF
DNA: TGTGCCAGCAGCCCCGGACTAGCGGGGGGGTACCAAGAGACCCAGTACTTC

D: -
J: TRBJ1-2
V: TRBV5-6
size: -
CDR3: CASRGRSLNYGYTF
DNA: TGTGCCAGCAGGGGGAGGTCCCTTAACTATGGCTACACCTTC

D: TRBD1
J: TRBJ1-2
V: TRBV5-5
size: -
CDR3: CASSLSGQGIYGYTF
DNA: TGTGCCAGCAGCCTCTCGGGACAGGGGATTTATGGCTACACCTTC

D: TRBD2
J: TRBJ2-3
V: TRBV6-4
size: -
CDR3: CASSDGGGGSTDTQYF
DNA: TGTGCCAGCAGTGACGGCGGGGGAGGTAGCACAGATACGCAGTATTTT

D: TRBD2
J: TRBJ2-3
V: TRBV19
size: -
CDR3: CASSISGGGDYTDTQYF
DNA: TGTGCCAGTAGTATAAGTGGCGGGGGGGACTACACAGATACGCAGTATTTT

D: -
J: TRBJ2-1
V: TRBV9
size: -
CDR3: CASSVTGLLTKSYNEQFF
DNA: TGTGCCAGCAGCGTAACGGGACTCCTAACAAAATCCTACAATGAGCAGTTCTTC

D: -
J: TRBJ2-3
V: TRBV25-1
size: -
CDR3: CASSLVFDTQYF
DNA: TGTGCCAGTTCACTAGTTTTCGATACGCAGTATTTT

D: TRBD2
J: TRBJ2-5
V: TRBV9
size: -
CDR3: CASSSPGGQETQYF
DNA: TGTGCCAGCAGCTCCCCGGGGGGGCAAGAGACCCAGTACTTC

D: -
J: TRBJ2-1
V: TRBV27
size: -
CDR3: CASSTVAGYEQFF
DNA: TGTGCCAGCAGTACGGTGGCGGGGTATGAGCAGTTCTTC

D: -
J: TRBJ2-5
V: TRBV27
size: -
CDR3: CASGGLAAQETQYF
DNA: TGTGCCAGCGGGGGGCTAGCAGCCCAAGAGACCCAGTACTTC

D: -
J: TRBJ1-3
V: TRBV5-1
size: -
CDR3: CASSLAGGIGNTIYF
DNA: TGCGCCAGCAGCTTGGCCGGGGGTATTGGAAACACCATATATTTT

D: -
J: TRBJ2-3
V: TRBV10-3
size: -
CDR3: CATRVDGTTDTQYF
DNA: TGTGCCACCCGGGTTGACGGAACCACAGATACGCAGTATTTT

D: -
J: TRBJ2-7
V: TRBV13
size: -
CDR3: CASSLRTDSYEQYF
DNA: TGTGCCAGCAGCTTGCGGACAGACTCCTACGAGCAGTACTTC

D: TRBD1
J: TRBJ2-7
V: TRBV6-6
size: once
CDR3: CASSLRQGAEQYF
DNA: TGTGCCAGCAGTTTAAGGCAGGGGGCCGAGCAGTACTTC

D: TRBD2
J: TRBJ2-5
V: TRBV11-2
size: -
CDR3: CASSLVRLAGETQYF
DNA: TGTGCCAGCAGCTTAGTACGCCTAGCGGGTGAGACCCAGTACTTC

D: TRBD1
J: TRBJ2-1
V: TRBV28
size: -
CDR3: CASSPSLGQAYNEQFF
DNA: TGTGCCAGCAGCCCTAGTTTGGGACAGGCCTACAATGAGCAGTTCTTC

D: TRBD2
J: TRBJ2-3
V: TRBV6-1
size: -
CDR3: CASSLSWTRTDTQYF
DNA: TGTGCCAGCAGTTTAAGCTGGACTAGAACAGATACGCAGTATTTT

D: TRBD2
J: TRBJ2-1
V: TRBV5-4
size: -
CDR3: CASTPETSGVGNEQFF
DNA: TGTGCCAGCACCCCAGAGACTAGCGGGGTGGGCAATGAGCAGTTCTTC

D: -
J: TRBJ1-2
V: TRBV12-5
size: -
CDR3: CASGGKTGNYGYTF
DNA: TGTGCTAGTGGTGGGAAGACAGGAAACTATGGCTACACCTTC

D: -
J: TRBJ2-7
V: TRBV11-3
size: -
CDR3: CASSFSARGEQYF
DNA: TGTGCCAGCAGCTTCTCGGCCCGTGGGGAGCAGTACTTC

D: -
J: TRBJ1-1
V: TRBV9
size: -
CDR3: CASSVSGGVATEAFF
DNA: TGTGCCAGCAGCGTCTCGGGGGGCGTCGCCACTGAAGCTTTCTTT

D: -
J: TRBJ1-2
V: TRBV9
size: -
CDR3: CASSEGRGIYGYTF
DNA: TGTGCCAGCAGCGAGGGCAGAGGCATCTATGGCTACACCTTC

D: -
J: TRBJ1-1
V: TRBV19
size: -
CDR3: CASGESVNTEAFF
DNA: TGTGCCAGCGGGGAGTCTGTGAACACTGAAGCTTTCTTT

D: TRBD1
J: TRBJ1-5
V: TRBV19
size: -
CDR3: CASSIPTGGSNQPQHF
DNA: TGTGCCAGTAGTATCCCGACAGGGGGAAGCAATCAGCCCCAGCATTTT

D: -
J: TRBJ1-2
V: TRBV25-1
size: -
CDR3: CASGGGEGYGYTF
DNA: TGTGCCAGCGGTGGGGGAGAGGGCTATGGCTACACCTTC

D: -
J: TRBJ2-7
V: TRBV6-5
size: -
CDR3: CASSSLTTVSGEQYF
DNA: TGTGCCAGCAGTTCCTTAACGACCGTTTCGGGTGAGCAGTACTTC

D: -
J: TRBJ1-2
V: TRBV28
size: -
CDR3: CASSLGSRDYGYTF
DNA: TGTGCCAGCAGTTTAGGGTCTCGAGACTATGGCTACACCTTC

D: -
J: TRBJ1-1
V: TRBV9
size: -
CDR3: CASKEVAMNTEAFF
DNA: TGTGCCAGCAAAGAGGTGGCGATGAACACTGAAGCTTTCTTT

D: -
J: TRBJ2-7
V: TRBV14
size: -
CDR3: CASSQVYEQYF
DNA: TGTGCCAGCAGCCAAGTATACGAGCAGTACTTC

D: -
J: TRBJ2-6
V: TRBV11-2
size: -
CDR3: CASTHPGSSGANVLTF
DNA: TGTGCCAGCACCCATCCGGGAAGCTCTGGGGCCAACGTCCTGACTTTC